This T cell receptor beta chain was recorded in a study of T cells in Graves' hyperthyroidism and ophthalmopathy. Findings of the study overall: Among clonotypes expanded in thyroid above 0.001, most were also found in blood.

With 1 base removed from V and 5 bases from J, the gap between germline ends came to 17 bases. This CDR3 spans 16 amino acids. Germline CDR1 reads MNHEY; CDR2 reads SVGAGI. With regard to this clonotype: Its target is unknown.

Hyperthyroidism had been newly diagnosed in patients aged 18 to 65, and its duration was under 2 months. Exclusion criteria comprised uncontrolled infection, other autoimmune disease, pregnancy or lactation. Diagnosis relied on clinical symptoms, serum thyroxine and TRAb, thyroid ultrasound and orbital computed tomography. TCR beta CDR3 region amplification was performed from RNA transcripts. HTBI primers were the set used in a first-round RT-PCR of the TCR CDR3. Via MiXCR, TCRdb re-called the multiplex PCR reads, giving one row per CDR3 protein. The sample records hundreds of thousands of distinct CDR3 sequences, roughly 40% being singletons.

The sequence was obtained from a man younger than 35 with Graves' hyperthyroidism. The sample was blood. The J gene is TRBJ1-1, the V gene TRBV6-5; D unresolved. DNA for the CDR3: TGTGCCAGCAGTTACTTATCGCGTCTCGGTCGGACTGAAGCTTTCTTT. It is translated as CASSYLSRLGRTEAFF.